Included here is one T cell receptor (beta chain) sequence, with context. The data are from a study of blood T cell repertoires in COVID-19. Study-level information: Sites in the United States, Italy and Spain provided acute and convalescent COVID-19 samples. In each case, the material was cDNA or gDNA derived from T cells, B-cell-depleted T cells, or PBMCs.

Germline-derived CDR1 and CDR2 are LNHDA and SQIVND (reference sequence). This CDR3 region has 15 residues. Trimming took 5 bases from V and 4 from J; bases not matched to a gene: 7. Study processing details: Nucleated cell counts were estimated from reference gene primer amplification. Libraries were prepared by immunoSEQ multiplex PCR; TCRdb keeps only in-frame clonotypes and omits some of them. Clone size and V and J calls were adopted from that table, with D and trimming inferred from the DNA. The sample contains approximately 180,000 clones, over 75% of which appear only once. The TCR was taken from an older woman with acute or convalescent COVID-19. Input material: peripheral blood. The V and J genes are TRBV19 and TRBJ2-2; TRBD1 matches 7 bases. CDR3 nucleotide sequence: TGTGCCAGTAGTCCACAGGGGTTGGGCACCGGGGAGCTGTTTTTT. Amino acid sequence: CASSPQGLGTGELFF.